This T cell receptor beta chain came from a study of T cell repertoires in cytomegalovirus infection. A note on this clonotype: As yet, its antigen is unknown.

V lost 5 bases, J lost 8 bases, and 15 bases lay in between. From germline, CDR1 is MNHEY and CDR2 SVGEGT. The CDR3 covers 14 residues. TCRdb processed the reads anew with MiXCR; each CDR3 protein has one entry. The repertoire has approximately 1,000,000 distinct CDR3 sequences, about 33% of them found once; the top ten carry around an eighth. General study points: CMV-specific HLA-C-restricted TCR beta clonotypes dominated the ex vivo response.

This clonotype was obtained from a human donor in good health (CMV status not recorded). Some clones in this sample may be carry-over from other donors' samples. This specimen was cultured CD8+ T cells from PBMCs, taken from culture after CMV antigen stimulation. This chain connects TRBV6-2 or TRBV6-3 to TRBJ2-2; D might be TRBD1 (5 bases). CDR3 residues: CASSGGHHRGELFF. The CDR3 nucleotides are TGTGCCAGCAGTGGCGGACATCACCGAGGGGAGCTGTTTTTT.